The clone carrying this T cell receptor beta chain has more than one count but fewer than ten. The antigen remains unidentified. This entry comes from a study of identical twins. Study-level findings and limits: Cross-sectional statistics, not tracking of the same donors, supported the conclusions.

TCRdb re-analysed the 5' RACE reads in MiXCR, keeping a single row per CDR3 protein. Of 550,000 to 700,000 distinct CDR3 sequences listed, about 20% are singletons. V lost 5 bases and J 1 base, leaving 14 bases between the germline ends. Germline V gene lookup returns CDR1 MNHEY and CDR2 SMNVEV (reference sequence). The CDR3 has 15 residues. This sample also appeared in a second study, on T cells expressing NK-cell markers. That paper adds: According to the study, TCR beta repertoires originated from sorted CD3+CD56+NKG2C+, CD3+CD56+NKG2C- and CD3+CD56-NKG2C+ T cells. With an anti-gamma-delta TCR antibody, sorting in several experiments was kept to alpha-beta TCR T cells. In several donors, these clonotypes also led the CD3+CD56-NKG2C+ fraction.

Specimen: PBMCs. The sequence was obtained from a woman between 18 and 30 years old in good health. The V gene is TRBV27, the J gene TRBJ1-1, with D tentatively TRBD1 (5 bases). CDR3 bases: TGTGCCAGCAGTCCACCTTTAGGGGAGAACACTGAAGCTTTCTTT. Protein: CASSPPLGENTEAFF.